Listed below are T cell receptor beta chains from one sample, sequenced in a study of OX40 agonist ivuxolimab in advanced cancers. Profiled with immunoSEQ multiplex PCR; TCRdb holds only in-frame clones, not every one. This sample yields around 80,000 clones, of which around 86% are seen a single time; under 0.35% belongs to the top ten. This sample comprised CD4+ or CD8+ T cells sorted from blood, obtained in a trial of the OX40 agonist ivuxolimab. These receptors were taken from an adult with an advanced solid tumor such as melanoma, head and neck, liver or kidney cancer. Each CDR3 is given with its conserved first and last residue. A D gene is named only where the DNA matches it firmly.

D gene | V gene | CDR3 protein
. | TRBV7-9 | CASSQRQNYGYTF
. | TRBV7-9 | CASSRNLGGADTEAFF
. | TRBV5-4 | CASSYGGGGAGSYNEQFF
. | TRBV6-4 | CASSRFRGTEAFF
. | TRBV28 | CASSRNQDQGTF
. | TRBV9 | CASSGQEYYTDTQYF
. | TRBV5-6 | CASSFYRDSSNSPLHF
TRBD1 | TRBV15 | CATSRVGTVEKLFF
TRBD1 | TRBV2 | CASRGTGGNQPQHF
. | TRBV6-5 | CASSEAGYDGYTF
. | TRBV11-2 | CASTYLGETYEQYF
. | TRBV19 | CASTHKGGYTF
. | TRBV18 | CASSPLDRTNTEAFF
. | TRBV7-9 | CASSPSGQKGTGELFF
. | TRBV11-1 | CASSFRNQETQYF
. | TRBV28 | CASSPLAYGYTF
TRBD2 | TRBV19 | CASSIGLAGGRGELFF
TRBD1 | TRBV6-5 | CASSRQGVLGNTIYF
. | TRBV7-2 | CASSLTPSGANVLTF
TRBD1 | TRBV30 | CAWSVRQGRTEAFF
TRBD2 | TRBV7-2 | CASSLRDYHTQYF
. | TRBV28 | CASRPDRPQNTEAFF
TRBD2 | TRBV2 | CASSVLAGGYTGELFF
. | TRBV2 | CASSESGWELFF
TRBD1 | TRBV30 | CAWSADRGYGYTF
. | TRBV6-5 | CASRRGQSGNTIYF
. | TRBV5-1 | CASSFKFGEAFF
TRBD1 | TRBV5-4 | CASSLKGQSSTDTQYF